This T cell receptor (beta chain) was observed in a study of T cell repertoires in cytomegalovirus infection. TCRdb re-called the reads with MiXCR, one entry per CDR3 protein. The data contain a few hundred thousand distinct CDR3 sequences, about a sixth of them singletons. This CDR3 is built from 15 residues. The V segment lost 5 bases and the J segment 7 bases; nucleotides outside the gene matches: 7. Germline CDR1 reads SGHTA; CDR2 reads FQGNSA. This clonotype was sampled from a human donor in good health (CMV status not recorded). Some clones in this sample may be carry-over from other donors' samples. The rearrangement uses TRBV7-2 and TRBJ2-3; 12 positions match TRBD2. What was sequenced was PBMCs. The CDR3 region is CASSPTSGSRYTQYF. CDR3 bases: TGTGCCAGCAGCCCGACTAGCGGGAGCCGGTATACGCAGTATTTT.